Reported below is one T cell receptor (beta chain). Per the original methods: How many nucleated cells were present was estimated from reference gene primer amplification. The table came from immunoSEQ multiplex PCR; TCRdb's copy has only in-frame clones and leaves some out. V, J and clone size were drawn from that table, and D and trimming were deduced from the DNA. The table has over 85,000 clones, 85% seen once. These data come from a study of blood T cell repertoires in COVID-19. Study at large: Italy, Spain and the United States were the sources of the convalescent and acute COVID-19 samples. The analysed material was cDNA or gDNA that came from T cells, B-cell-depleted T cells, or PBMCs.

This CDR3 is 15 amino acids long. Deletions cut 5 bases from V and 6 bases from J, with 17 bases between. The V gene's germline CDR1 is LGHNA and CDR2 YNFKEQ. The specimen sequenced was peripheral blood. The V call is TRBV4-2, the J call TRBJ1-5; D may be TRBD1 (6 bases). The clonotype originates from a man aged 80 or over with acute or convalescent COVID-19. The CDR3 coding sequence is TGTGCCAGCAGCTTCCGGGTACAGGGCGTTCAGCCCCAGCATTTT. It translates to CASSFRVQGVQPQHF.